This TCR beta chain was profiled in a study of OX40 agonist ivuxolimab in advanced cancers. CDR1 SGHRS and CDR2 YFSETQ come from the germline V gene. The V segment lost 1 base and the J segment 6 bases; nucleotides outside the gene matches: 6. CDR3 length: 16 residues. The table came from immunoSEQ multiplex PCR; TCRdb's copy has only in-frame clones and leaves some out. The sample has 68,000 or so clones, 91% seen once; the top ten hold approximately 0.99%. The receptor was isolated from an adult with an advanced solid tumor such as melanoma, head and neck, liver or kidney cancer. V gene TRBV5-1 combines with J gene TRBJ2-2, with 10 nucleotides matching TRBD2. The sample consisted of CD4+ or CD8+ T cells sorted from blood, taken in a trial of the OX40 agonist ivuxolimab. The CDR3 here is CASSLTASGRAGELFF. CDR3 nucleotide sequence: TGCGCCAGCAGCTTGACAGCAAGCGGGAGGGCCGGGGAGCTGTTTTTT.